There are many counts of the clone carrying this T cell receptor (beta chain). The J segment lost 5 bases and the V segment lost 6 bases, leaving 8 bases of the junction unmatched. The germline V gene encodes CDR1 SQVTM and CDR2 ANQGSEA. This CDR3 region has 14 residues. Previously reported methods and listed TCR primers produced the bulk TCR libraries. TCRdb re-derived calls from the PCR reads in MiXCR, one entry per CDR3 protein. This table holds more than 85,000 distinct CDR3 sequences, 35% to 40% found once. These data come from a study of molecular identifiers for immune sequencing clone quantification. As for the study in general: Replicates split RNA from approximately 22,000 or 94,000 naive CD8 cells five ways, and the researchers sequenced four portions.

Sequences were obtained from naive CD8+ T cells from blood, with Jurkat cell RNA spiked in. Stated subset: FACS-sorted CD8+CD4-CCR7+CD45RA+ naive T cells. This chain connects TRBV29-1 to TRBJ2-3; TRBD1 aligns across 10 bases. This clonotype was sampled from a human donor in good health. Some libraries in this study had Jurkat cell RNA spiked in. This CDR3 reads CSVAGTGVEDTQYF. The CDR3, as DNA: TGCAGCGTCGCCGGGACAGGGGTCGAAGATACGCAGTATTTT.